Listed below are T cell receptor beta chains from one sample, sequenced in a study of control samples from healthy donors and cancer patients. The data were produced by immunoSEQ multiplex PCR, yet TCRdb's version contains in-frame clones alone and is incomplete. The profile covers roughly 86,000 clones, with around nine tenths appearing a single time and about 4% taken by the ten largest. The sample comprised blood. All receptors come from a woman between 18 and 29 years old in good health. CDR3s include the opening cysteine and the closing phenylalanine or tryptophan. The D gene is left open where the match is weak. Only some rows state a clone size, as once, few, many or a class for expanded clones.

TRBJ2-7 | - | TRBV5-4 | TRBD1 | TGTGCCAGCAGCTTGAGGGGGCCCTACGAGCAGTACTTC | CASSLRGPYEQYF
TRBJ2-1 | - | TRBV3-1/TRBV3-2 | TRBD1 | TGTGCCAGCAGCCCGGACAGGGTTGGCAATGAGCAGTTCTTC | CASSPDRVGNEQFF
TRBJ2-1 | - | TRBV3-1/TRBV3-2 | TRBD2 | TGTGCCAGCAGCCAAGGGGTAGCGGGGGGCGGGGATGAGCAGTTCTTC | CASSQGVAGGGDEQFF
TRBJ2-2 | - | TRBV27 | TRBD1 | TGTGCCAGCAGTACTCGACAGGGGGTCCGGGAGCTGTTTTTT | CASSTRQGVRELFF
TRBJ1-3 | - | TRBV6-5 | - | TGTGCCAGCAGCATCGACAGTGACTCTGGAAACACCATATATTTT | CASSIDSDSGNTIYF
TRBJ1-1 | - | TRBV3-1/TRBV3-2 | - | TGTGCCAGCAGCGGGCCTTTGGGGAACACTGAAGCTTTCTTT | CASSGPLGNTEAFF
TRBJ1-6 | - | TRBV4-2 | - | TGTGCCAGCAGCCAAGATTCGGCCCTCTCCTATTCACCCCTCCACTTT | CASSQDSALSYSPLHF
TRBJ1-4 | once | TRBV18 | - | TGTGCCAGCTTTCGGACAGTTGGCGGCAATGAAAAACTGTTTTTT | CASFRTVGGNEKLFF
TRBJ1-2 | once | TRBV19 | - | TGTGCCAGTAGTACCCAGAAGGAAGCTAACTATGGCTACACCTTC | CASSTQKEANYGYTF
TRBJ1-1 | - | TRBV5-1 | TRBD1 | TGCGCCAGCAGCTGGGGGGACAGGGGCACTGAAGCTTTCTTT | CASSWGDRGTEAFF
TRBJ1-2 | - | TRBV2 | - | TGTGCCAGTCTACCCGGGGTCCACTATGGCTACACCTTC | CASLPGVHYGYTF
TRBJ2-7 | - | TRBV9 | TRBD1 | TGTGCCAGCAGCGAGGCGGGACAGGGTGACGAGCAGTACTTC | CASSEAGQGDEQYF
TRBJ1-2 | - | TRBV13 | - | TGTGCCAGCAGCAACCGGACACGACCCGACTATGGCTACACCTTC | CASSNRTRPDYGYTF
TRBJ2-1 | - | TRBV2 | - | TGTGCCAGCAGTGAAGCACCCCGGGGGCCCAATGAGCAGTTCTTC | CASSEAPRGPNEQFF
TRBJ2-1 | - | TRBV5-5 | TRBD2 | TGTGCCAGCAGCCCCACCGGCCTAGCGGGGGGCAATGAGCAGTTCTTC | CASSPTGLAGGNEQFF
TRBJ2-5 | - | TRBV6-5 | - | TGTGCCAGCAGCTCGGGGAACGGAGAGACCCAGTACTTC | CASSSGNGETQYF
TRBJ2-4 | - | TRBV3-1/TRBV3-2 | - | TGTGCCAGCAGCCACCTGGGACCAGAAAACATTCAGTACTTC | CASSHLGPENIQYF
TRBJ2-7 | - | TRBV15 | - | TGTGCCACCAGCAGAGATGACGAGGAGGCGGTTACAGCCCCAAGTCCCTCCTACGAGCAGTACTTC | CATSRDDEEAVTAPSPSYEQYF
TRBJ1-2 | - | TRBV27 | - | TGTGCCAGCAGCCGAGGCTACGCCAGCTATGGCTACACCTTC | CASSRGYASYGYTF
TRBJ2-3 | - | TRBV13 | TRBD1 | TGTGCCAGCAGCCCTAACAGGGGATTCGGTGATACGCAGTATTTT | CASSPNRGFGDTQYF
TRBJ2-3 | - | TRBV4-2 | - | TGTGCCAGCAGCCTACGATTCGGCAGCACAGATACGCAGTATTTT | CASSLRFGSTDTQYF
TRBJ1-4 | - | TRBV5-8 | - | TGTGCCAGCAGCTTCTGGACGGCCGCTGCAACTAATGAAAAACTGTTTTTT | CASSFWTAAATNEKLFF
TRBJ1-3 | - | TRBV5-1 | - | TGCGCCAGCAGCTTGGGTGGCAGGGGAAACACCATATATTTT | CASSLGGRGNTIYF
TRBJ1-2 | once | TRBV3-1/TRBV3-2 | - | TGTGCCAGCAGCCAAGCGTTTAACTATGGCTACACCTTC | CASSQAFNYGYTF
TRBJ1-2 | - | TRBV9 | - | TGTGCCAGCAGCTCCCGCTATCCTAACTATGGCTACACCTTC | CASSSRYPNYGYTF
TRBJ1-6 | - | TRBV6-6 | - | TGTGCCAGCAGTCCTTATGTCGCCCGCAGTTTAAATAATTCACCCCTCCACTTT | CASSPYVARSLNNSPLHF
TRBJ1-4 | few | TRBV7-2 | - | TGTGCCAGCAGCTCACCTTCCAGAGCAACTAATGAAAAACTGTTTTTT | CASSSPSRATNEKLFF
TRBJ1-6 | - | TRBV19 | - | TGTGCCAGTAAGGGGGGGGCCGATAATTCACCCCTCCACTTT | CASKGGADNSPLHF
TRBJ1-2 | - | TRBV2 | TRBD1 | TGTGCCAGCAGTGACCGGACAGGGGTAGACTATGGCTACACCTTC | CASSDRTGVDYGYTF
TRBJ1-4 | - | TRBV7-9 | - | TGTGCCAGCAGCTTAGTCAGGGGACCCGATGAAAAACTGTTTTTT | CASSLVRGPDEKLFF
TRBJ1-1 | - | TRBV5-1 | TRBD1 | TGCGCCAGCAGCCTCCGGGACAGGGGAACTTTAGGTGGTGAAGCTTTCTTT | CASSLRDRGTLGGEAFF
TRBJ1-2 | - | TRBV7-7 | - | TGTGCCAGCAGCCCGCTGTTTGGGGACTATGGCTACACCTTC | CASSPLFGDYGYTF
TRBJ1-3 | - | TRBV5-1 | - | TGCGCCAGCAGCTTGGATTCCGGGCCTGGAAACACCATATATTTT | CASSLDSGPGNTIYF
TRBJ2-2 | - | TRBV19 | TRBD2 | TGTGCCAGTAGTATTTTGGGACTAGCGGGGGGTAACACCGGGGAGCTGTTTTTT | CASSILGLAGGNTGELFF
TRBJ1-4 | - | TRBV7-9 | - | TGTGCCAGCAGCTTAGTCTTCCGAGGGGAAAAACTGTTTTTT | CASSLVFRGEKLFF
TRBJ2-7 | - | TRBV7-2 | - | TGTGCCAGCAGCGAGCGACAGGTCTACGAGCAGTACTTC | CASSERQVYEQYF
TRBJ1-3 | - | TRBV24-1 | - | TGTGCCACCAGTGATCCCGCAGGTCCGAACACCATATATTTT | CATSDPAGPNTIYF
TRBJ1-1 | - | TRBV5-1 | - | TGCGCCAGCAGCTTTACGGGGACTGAAGCTTTCTTT | CASSFTGTEAFF
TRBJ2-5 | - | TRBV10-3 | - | TGTGCCGCAGGCCCCTCGACTTTACTTCAAGAGACCCAGTACTTC | CAAGPSTLLQETQYF
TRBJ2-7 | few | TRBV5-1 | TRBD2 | TGCGCCAGCAGCTGGACCTTAGCGGGGGGAGCCTACGAGCAGTACTTC | CASSWTLAGGAYEQYF
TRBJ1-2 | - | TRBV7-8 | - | TGTGCCAGCAGCTTAGTCGGCCAGGGTCTACCGGATGGCTACACCTTC | CASSLVGQGLPDGYTF
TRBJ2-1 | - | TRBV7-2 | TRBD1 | TGTGCCAGCAGCTTCGACAGGGGCGATGAGCAGTTCTTC | CASSFDRGDEQFF
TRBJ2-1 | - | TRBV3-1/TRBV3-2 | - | TGTGCCAGCGTCGACAGTTTCGGCTCCTACAATGAGCAGTTCTTC | CASVDSFGSYNEQFF
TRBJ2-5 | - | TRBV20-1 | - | TGCAGTGCTAGTTTAAGAAGGGGGAATTACCAAGAGACCCAGTACTTC | CSASLRRGNYQETQYF
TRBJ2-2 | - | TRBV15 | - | TGTGCCACCAGCAGAGGCGACTCCTACACCGGGGAGCTGTTTTTT | CATSRGDSYTGELFF
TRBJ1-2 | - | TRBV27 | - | TGTGCCAGCAGGCCTCCCCGGGGTCAGAGTGGCTACACCTTC | CASRPPRGQSGYTF
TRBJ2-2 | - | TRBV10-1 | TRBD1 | TGCGCCAGCAGTGAGTCTGGACAGGGTTGGACCGGGGAGCTGTTTTTT | CASSESGQGWTGELFF
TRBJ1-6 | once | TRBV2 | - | TGTGCCAGCAGTGGACAGAGCTCCTATAATTCACCCCTCCACTTT | CASSGQSSYNSPLHF
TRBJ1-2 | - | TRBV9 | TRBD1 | TGTGCCAGCAGCGTATTGACAGGGGGCGAGGACGGCTACACCTTC | CASSVLTGGEDGYTF
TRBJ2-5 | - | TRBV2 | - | TGTGCCAGCAGCCAAGAGACCCAGTACTTC | CASSQETQYF
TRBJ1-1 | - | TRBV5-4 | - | TGTGCCAGCAGCCCCGAGCCAACAAACACTGAAGCTTTCTTT | CASSPEPTNTEAFF
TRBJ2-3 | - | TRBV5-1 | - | TGCGCCAGCAATAGGGCCAGTCTCACAGATACGCAGTATTTT | CASNRASLTDTQYF
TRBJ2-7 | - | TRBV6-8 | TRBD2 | TGTGCCAGCAGTTACCTGGGACTAGCGGGGGGTAACGCCTACGAGCAGTACTTC | CASSYLGLAGGNAYEQYF